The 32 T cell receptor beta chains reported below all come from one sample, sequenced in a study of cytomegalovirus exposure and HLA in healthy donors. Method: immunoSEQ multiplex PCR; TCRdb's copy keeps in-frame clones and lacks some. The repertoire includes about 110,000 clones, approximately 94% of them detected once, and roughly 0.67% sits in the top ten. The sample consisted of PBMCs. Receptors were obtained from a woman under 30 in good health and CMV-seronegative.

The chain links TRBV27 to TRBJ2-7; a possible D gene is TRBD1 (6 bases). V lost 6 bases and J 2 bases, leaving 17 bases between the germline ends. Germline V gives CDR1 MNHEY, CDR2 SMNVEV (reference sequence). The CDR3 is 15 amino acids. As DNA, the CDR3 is TGTGCCAGCAGCCCTGGGTTCGGGACACCCTACGAGCAGTACTTC. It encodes CASSPGFGTPYEQYF.

The CDR3 here is CASSTPGRGGYGYTF. DNA of the CDR3: TGTGCCAGTAGTACGCCAGGGAGGGGAGGCTATGGCTACACCTTC. The chain joins TRBV19 to TRBJ1-2; D possibly corresponds to TRBD1 (5 bases). The V end lost 4 bases, the J end lost 4 bases, and 16 bases lay between the germline ends. CDR3 length: 15 residues. Looked up from germline, CDR1 is LNHDA and CDR2 is SQIVND (reference sequence).

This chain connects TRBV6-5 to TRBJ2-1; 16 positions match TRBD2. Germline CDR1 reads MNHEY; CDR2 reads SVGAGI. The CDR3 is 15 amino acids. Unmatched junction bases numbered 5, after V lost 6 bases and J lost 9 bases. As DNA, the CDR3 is TGTGCCAGCAGGGGACTAGCGGGGGGGCGTAGTGAGCAGTTCTTC. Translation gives CASRGLAGGRSEQFF.

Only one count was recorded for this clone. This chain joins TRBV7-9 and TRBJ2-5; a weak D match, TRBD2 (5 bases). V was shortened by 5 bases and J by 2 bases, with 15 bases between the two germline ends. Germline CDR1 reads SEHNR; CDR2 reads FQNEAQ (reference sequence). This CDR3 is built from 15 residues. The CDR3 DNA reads TGTGCCAGCAGCCCAGCGGAGAGCTATCAAGAGACCCAGTACTTC. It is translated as CASSPAESYQETQYF.

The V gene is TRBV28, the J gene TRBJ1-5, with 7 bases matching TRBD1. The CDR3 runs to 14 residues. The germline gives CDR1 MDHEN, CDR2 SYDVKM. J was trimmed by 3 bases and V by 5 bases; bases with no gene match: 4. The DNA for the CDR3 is TGTGCCAGCAGTCGTGACAGGGCCAATCAGCCCCAGCATTTT. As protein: CASSRDRANQPQHF.

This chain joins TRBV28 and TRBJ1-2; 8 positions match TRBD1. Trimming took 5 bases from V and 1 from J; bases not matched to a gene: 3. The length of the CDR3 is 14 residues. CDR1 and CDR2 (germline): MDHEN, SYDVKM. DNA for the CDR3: TGTGCCAGCAGTCCGGACAGGGATAACTATGGCTACACCTTC. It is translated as CASSPDRDNYGYTF.

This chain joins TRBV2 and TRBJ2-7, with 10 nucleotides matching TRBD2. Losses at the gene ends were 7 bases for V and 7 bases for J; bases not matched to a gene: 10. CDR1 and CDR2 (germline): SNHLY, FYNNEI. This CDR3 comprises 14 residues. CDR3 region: CASKISGGIGEQYF. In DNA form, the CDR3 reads TGTGCCAGCAAAATTAGCGGGGGGATCGGGGAGCAGTACTTC.

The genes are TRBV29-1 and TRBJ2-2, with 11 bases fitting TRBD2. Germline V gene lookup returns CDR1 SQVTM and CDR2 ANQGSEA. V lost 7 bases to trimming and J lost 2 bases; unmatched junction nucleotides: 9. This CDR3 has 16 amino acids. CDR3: CSARGSGGVNTGELFF. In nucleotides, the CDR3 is TGCAGCGCCCGAGGTAGCGGGGGGGTAAACACCGGGGAGCTGTTTTTT.

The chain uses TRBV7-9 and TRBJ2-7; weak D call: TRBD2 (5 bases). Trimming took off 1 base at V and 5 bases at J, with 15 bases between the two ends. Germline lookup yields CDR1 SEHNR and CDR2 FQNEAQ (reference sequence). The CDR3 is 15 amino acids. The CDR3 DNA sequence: TGTGCCAGCAGCTTAGAGAGTCGCGGGCTCCACGAGCAGTACTTC. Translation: CASSLESRGLHEQYF.

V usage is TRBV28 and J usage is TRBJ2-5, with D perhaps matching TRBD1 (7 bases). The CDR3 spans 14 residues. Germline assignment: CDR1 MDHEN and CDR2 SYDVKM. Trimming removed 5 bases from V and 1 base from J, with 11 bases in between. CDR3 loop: CASSPQGGQETQYF. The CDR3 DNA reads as TGTGCCAGCAGTCCCCAGGGGGGCCAAGAGACCCAGTACTTC.

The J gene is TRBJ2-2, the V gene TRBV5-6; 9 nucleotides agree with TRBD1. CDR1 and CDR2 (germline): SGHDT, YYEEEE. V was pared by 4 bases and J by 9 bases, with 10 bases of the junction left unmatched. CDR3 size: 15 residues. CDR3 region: CASSRWGQGIRELFF. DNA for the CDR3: TGTGCCAGCAGCCGGTGGGGACAGGGCATCCGGGAGCTGTTTTTT.

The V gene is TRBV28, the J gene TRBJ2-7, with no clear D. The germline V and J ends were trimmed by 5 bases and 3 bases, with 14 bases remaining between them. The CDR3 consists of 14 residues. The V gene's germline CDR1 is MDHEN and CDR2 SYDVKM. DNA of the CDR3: TGTGCCAGCAGTCCGCGCGCGCGACTCTACGAGCAGTACTTC. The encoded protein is CASSPRARLYEQYF.

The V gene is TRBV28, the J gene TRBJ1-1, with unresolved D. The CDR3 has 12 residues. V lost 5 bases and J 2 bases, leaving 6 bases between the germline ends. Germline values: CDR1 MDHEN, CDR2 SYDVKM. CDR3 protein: CASSGENTEAFF. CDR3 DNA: TGTGCCAGCAGTGGAGAAAACACTGAAGCTTTCTTT.

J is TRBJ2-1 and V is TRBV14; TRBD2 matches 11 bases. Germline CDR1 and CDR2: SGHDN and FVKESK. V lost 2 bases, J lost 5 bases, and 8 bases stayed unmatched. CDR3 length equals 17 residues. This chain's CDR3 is CASSQRMGTSGHNEQFF. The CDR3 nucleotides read TGTGCCAGCAGCCAAAGGATGGGGACTAGCGGACACAATGAGCAGTTCTTC. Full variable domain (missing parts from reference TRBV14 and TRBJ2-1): EAGVTQFPSHSVIEKGQTVTLRCDPISGHDNLYWYRRVMGKEIKFLLHFVKESKQDESGMPNNRFLAERTGGTYSTLKVQPAELEDSGVYFCASSQRMGTSGHNEQFFGPGTRLTVL.

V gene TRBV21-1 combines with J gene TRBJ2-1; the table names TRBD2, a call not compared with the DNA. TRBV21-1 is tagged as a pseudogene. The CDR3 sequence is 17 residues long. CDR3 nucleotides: TGTGCCAGCAGCAAAAGGGGGGGGAGGGGGAACTACAATGAGCAGTTCTTC. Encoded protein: CASSKRGGRGNYNEQFF.

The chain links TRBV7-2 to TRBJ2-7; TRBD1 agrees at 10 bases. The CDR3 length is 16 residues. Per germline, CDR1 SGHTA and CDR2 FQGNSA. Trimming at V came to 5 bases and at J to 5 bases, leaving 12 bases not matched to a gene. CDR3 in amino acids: CASSQSRGTGEHEQYF. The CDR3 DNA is TGTGCCAGCAGCCAGTCCCGCGGGACAGGGGAACACGAGCAGTACTTC.

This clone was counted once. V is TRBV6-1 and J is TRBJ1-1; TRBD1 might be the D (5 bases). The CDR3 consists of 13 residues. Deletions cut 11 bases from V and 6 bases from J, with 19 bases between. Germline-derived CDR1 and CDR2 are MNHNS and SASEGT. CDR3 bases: TGTGCCTCAGCGGGCCAGGGCCGGCCTGAAGCTTTCTTT. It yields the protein CASAGQGRPEAFF.

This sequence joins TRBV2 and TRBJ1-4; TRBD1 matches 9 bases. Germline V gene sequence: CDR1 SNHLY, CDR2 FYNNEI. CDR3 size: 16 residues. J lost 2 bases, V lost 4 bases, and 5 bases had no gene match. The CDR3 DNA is TGTGCCAGCAGTGGGGACAGGGTCGCCACTAATGAAAAACTGTTTTTT. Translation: CASSGDRVATNEKLFF.

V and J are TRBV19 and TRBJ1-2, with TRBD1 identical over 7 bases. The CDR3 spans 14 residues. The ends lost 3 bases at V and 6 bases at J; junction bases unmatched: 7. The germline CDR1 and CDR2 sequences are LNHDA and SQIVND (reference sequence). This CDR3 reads CASSIQEQGNGYTF. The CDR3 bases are TGTGCCAGTAGTATTCAGGAACAGGGGAATGGCTACACCTTC.

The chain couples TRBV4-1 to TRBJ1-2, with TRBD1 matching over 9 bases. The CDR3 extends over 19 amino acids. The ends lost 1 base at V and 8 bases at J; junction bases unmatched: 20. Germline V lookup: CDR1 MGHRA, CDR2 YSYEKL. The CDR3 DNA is TGCGCCAGCAGCCAAGCGGGGTGGGACAGGGTTTTTGTTGTTGGGGGCTACACCTTC. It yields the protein CASSQAGWDRVFVVGGYTF.

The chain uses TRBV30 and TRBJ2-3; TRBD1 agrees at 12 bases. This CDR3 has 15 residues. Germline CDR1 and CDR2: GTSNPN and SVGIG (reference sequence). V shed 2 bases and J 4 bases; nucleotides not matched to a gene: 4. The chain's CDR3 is CAWSPGTGGADTQYF. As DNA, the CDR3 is TGTGCCTGGAGTCCCGGGACAGGGGGCGCAGATACGCAGTATTTT.

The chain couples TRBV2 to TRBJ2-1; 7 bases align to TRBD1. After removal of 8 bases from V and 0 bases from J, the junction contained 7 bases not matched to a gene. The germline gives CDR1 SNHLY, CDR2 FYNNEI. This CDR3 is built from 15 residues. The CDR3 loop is CASGGQVLSYNEQFF. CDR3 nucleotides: TGTGCCAGCGGAGGACAGGTTCTCTCCTACAATGAGCAGTTCTTC.

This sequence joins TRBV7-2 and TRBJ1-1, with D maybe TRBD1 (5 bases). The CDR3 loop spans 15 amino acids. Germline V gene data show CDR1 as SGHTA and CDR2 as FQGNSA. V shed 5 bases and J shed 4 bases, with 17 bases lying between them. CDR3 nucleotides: TGTGCCAGCAGCCCAACAGGCCCTCGTGTCACTGAAGCTTTCTTT. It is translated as CASSPTGPRVTEAFF.

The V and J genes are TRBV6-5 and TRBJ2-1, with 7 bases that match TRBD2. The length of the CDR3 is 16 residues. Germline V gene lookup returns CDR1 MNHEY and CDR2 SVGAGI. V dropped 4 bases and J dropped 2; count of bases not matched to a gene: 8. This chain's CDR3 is CASSSQLAPPYNEQFF. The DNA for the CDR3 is TGTGCCAGCAGTTCTCAACTAGCGCCTCCCTACAATGAGCAGTTCTTC.

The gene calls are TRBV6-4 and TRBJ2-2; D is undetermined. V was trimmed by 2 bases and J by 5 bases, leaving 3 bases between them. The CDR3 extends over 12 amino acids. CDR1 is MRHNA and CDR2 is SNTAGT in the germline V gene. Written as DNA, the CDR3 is TGTGCCAGCAGTGACCTTACCGGGGAGCTGTTTTTT. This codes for CASSDLTGELFF.

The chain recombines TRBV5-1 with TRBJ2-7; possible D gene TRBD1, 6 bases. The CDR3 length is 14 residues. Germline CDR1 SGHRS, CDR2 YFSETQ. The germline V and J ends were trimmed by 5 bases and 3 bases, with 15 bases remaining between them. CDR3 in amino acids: CASSGTRPNYEQYF. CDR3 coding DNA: TGCGCCAGCAGTGGGACAAGGCCGAACTACGAGCAGTACTTC.

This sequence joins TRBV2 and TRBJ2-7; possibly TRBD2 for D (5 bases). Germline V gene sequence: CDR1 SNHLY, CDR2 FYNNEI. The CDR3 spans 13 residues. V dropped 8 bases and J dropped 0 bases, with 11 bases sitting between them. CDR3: CASGAGDSYEQYF. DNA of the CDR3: TGTGCCAGCGGAGCCGGGGACTCCTACGAGCAGTACTTC.

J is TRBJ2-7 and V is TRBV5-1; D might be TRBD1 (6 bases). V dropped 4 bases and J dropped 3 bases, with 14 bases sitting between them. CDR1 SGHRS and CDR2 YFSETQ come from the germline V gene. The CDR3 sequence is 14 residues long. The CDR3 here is CASSLRQAGYEQYF. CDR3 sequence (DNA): TGCGCCAGCAGCCTTCGACAGGCCGGCTACGAGCAGTACTTC.

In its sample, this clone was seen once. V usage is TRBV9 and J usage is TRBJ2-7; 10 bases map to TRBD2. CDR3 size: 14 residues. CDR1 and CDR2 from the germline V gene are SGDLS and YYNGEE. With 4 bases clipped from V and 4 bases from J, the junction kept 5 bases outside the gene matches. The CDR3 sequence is CASSPISGGYEQYF. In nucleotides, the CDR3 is TGTGCCAGCAGCCCTATTAGCGGGGGGTACGAGCAGTACTTC.

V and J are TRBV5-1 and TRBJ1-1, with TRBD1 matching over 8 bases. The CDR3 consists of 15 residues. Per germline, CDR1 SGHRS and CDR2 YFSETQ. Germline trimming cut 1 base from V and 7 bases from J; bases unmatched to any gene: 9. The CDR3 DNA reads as TGCGCCAGCAGCTTGACTGACAGGGGCCGGGATGAAGCTTTCTTT. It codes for CASSLTDRGRDEAFF.

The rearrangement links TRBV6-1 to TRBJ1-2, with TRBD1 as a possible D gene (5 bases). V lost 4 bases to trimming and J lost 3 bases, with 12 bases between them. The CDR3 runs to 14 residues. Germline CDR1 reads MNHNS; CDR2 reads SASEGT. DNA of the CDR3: TGTGCCAGCAGTGGCGGGGCTGGAGACTATGGCTACACCTTC. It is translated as CASSGGAGDYGYTF.

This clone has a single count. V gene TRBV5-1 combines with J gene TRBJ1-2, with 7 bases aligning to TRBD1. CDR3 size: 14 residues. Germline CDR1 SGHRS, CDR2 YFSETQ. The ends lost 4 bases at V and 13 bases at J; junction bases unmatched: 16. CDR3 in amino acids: CASSPVGQPSWSTF. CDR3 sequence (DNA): TGCGCCAGCAGCCCTGTGGGACAGCCCTCTTGGTCCACCTTC.